The 2 T cell receptor beta chains below all came from one sample that was sequenced in a study of blood T cell repertoires in COVID-19. Repertoires were generated with immunoSEQ multiplex PCR, while TCRdb's copy carries only in-frame clones and drops some. The sample yields about 160,000 clones, roughly 82% seen once. Material for sequencing was peripheral blood. These receptors were taken from a woman aged 40 to 50 with COVID-19, enrolled during active disease.

The gene calls are TRBV19 and TRBJ1-4; no definite D call. The V end was cut by 6 bases, the J end by 5 bases, with 10 bases between. Germline-derived CDR1 and CDR2 are LNHDA and SQIVND (reference sequence). CDR3 length: 13 amino acids. The CDR3: CASSQVLNEKLFF. Here the CDR3 DNA reads TGTGCCAGTAGCCAGGTCCTAAATGAAAAACTGTTTTTT.

The rearrangement links TRBV4-1 to TRBJ2-7, with 8 bases lining up with TRBD1. The junction had 7 bases not matched to a gene; V was cut back by 0 bases and J by 0 bases. Germline V CDR1 and CDR2: MGHRA, YSYEKL. The CDR3 covers 17 residues. The CDR3 sequence is CASSQDGPGQVSYEQYF. CDR3 coding DNA: TGCGCCAGCAGCCAAGATGGGCCGGGACAGGTCTCCTACGAGCAGTACTTC.